These 6 T cell receptor beta chains came from one sample sequenced in a study of T cell responses to AZD1222 COVID-19 vaccine. Clones were read by immunoSEQ multiplex PCR, and TCRdb kept only the in-frame ones, dropping some. Here the sample spans 200,000 to 250,000 clones, just over 90% being singletons. Sequenced here: peripheral blood, sampled on day 0 of MenACWY control vaccination. The receptors were gathered from an adult in good health.

CDR3 amino acids: CALWATAEAFF. CDR3 sequence (DNA): TGTGCCCTGTGGGCGACAGCCGAAGCTTTCTTT. The chain combines TRBV30 with TRBJ1-1; possibly TRBD1 for D (5 bases). The V gene lost 8 bases and the J gene lost 8 bases, with 15 bases spanning the gap. This CDR3 has 11 amino acids. CDR1 is GTSNPN, CDR2 SVGIG, per germline (reference sequence).

CDR3 nucleotides: TGTGCCAGCAGCCGACCTGACCAGAACACTGAAGCTTTCTTT. It encodes CASSRPDQNTEAFF. The chain combines TRBV5-5 with TRBJ1-1, with D unclear. CDR3 length: 14 amino acids. The germline V gene has CDR1 SGHKS and CDR2 YYEKEE (reference sequence). V shed 4 bases and J shed 1 base, with 11 bases lying between them.

The V call is TRBV5-1, the J call TRBJ1-4, with D possibly TRBD1 on 6 matching bases. Trimming took 5 bases from V and 6 from J, leaving 17 bases between them. The germline CDR1 and CDR2 sequences are SGHRS and YFSETQ. The length of the CDR3 is 15 residues. The CDR3 reads CASSSQGRGDEKLFF. The CDR3 nucleotides are TGCGCCAGCAGTTCCCAGGGAAGGGGGGATGAAAAACTGTTTTTT. Combining the CDR3 with reference TRBV5-1 and TRBJ1-4 gives the whole variable domain KAGVTQTPRYLIKTRGQQVTLSCSPISGHRSVSWYQQTPGQGLQFLFEYFSETQRNKGNFPGRFSGRQFSNSRSEMNVSTLELGDSALYLCASSSQGRGDEKLFFGSGTQLSVL.

The V call is TRBV9, the J call TRBJ1-6, with 7 bases matching TRBD1. Per germline, CDR1 SGDLS and CDR2 YYNGEE. This CDR3 spans 14 amino acids. V shed 0 bases, J shed 10 bases, and the junction held 4 bases outside the gene matches. The CDR3 DNA sequence: TGTGCCAGCAGCGTAGGGACAGGCGAATCACCCCTCCACTTT. Protein product: CASSVGTGESPLHF.

The chain links TRBV5-4 to TRBJ1-1; weak D call: TRBD1 (6 bases). The ends were cut back, 7 bases at V and 4 bases at J, with 11 bases in the middle. Germline V gene data show CDR1 as SGHNT and CDR2 as YYREEE (reference sequence). This CDR3 has 12 amino acids. The CDR3 coding sequence is TGTGCCAGCGGGGGCAGGGCCACTGAAGCTTTCTTT. Translating gives CASGGRATEAFF. Filled out from reference TRBV5-4 and TRBJ1-1, the complete variable domain reads ETGVTQSPTHLIKTRGQQVTLRCSSQSGHNTVSWYQQALGQGPQFIFQYYREEENGRGNFPPRFSGLQFPNYSSELNVNALELDDSALYLCASGGRATEAFFGQGTRLTVV.

The chain couples TRBV7-6 to TRBJ1-1, with D unresolved. The germline V gene encodes CDR1 SGHVS and CDR2 FNYEAQ. The CDR3 runs to 15 residues. V lost 5 bases to trimming and J lost 3 bases, with 16 bases between them. The CDR3 loop reads CASSPLGETYTEAFF. The CDR3 DNA is TGTGCCAGCAGCCCCCTCGGGGAGACCTACACTGAAGCTTTCTTT.